This entry concerns a single T cell receptor beta chain. Its antigen is unknown. Every immunoSEQ plate was one replicate of a subset's evenly spread DNA. Profiled with immunoSEQ multiplex PCR; TCRdb holds only in-frame clones, not every one. The data show roughly 2.6 million clones, more than 90% seen once. The record originates from a study of shared clonotypes between healthy human individuals. Points from the study as a whole: Shared clonotypes: about 5% naive CD4, around 3.7% naive CD8, roughly 2.2% memory CD4, approximately 0.37% memory CD8. Sequencing depth was a factor that was expected to affect clonotype sharing among donors. What naive subsets generally showed was a larger estimated richness than memory subsets showed.

V lost 5 bases to trimming and J lost 4 bases, with 10 bases between them. From germline, CDR1 is MDHEN and CDR2 SYDVKM. CDR3 length: 13 amino acids. Sequenced sample: naive CD4+ T cells sorted from blood. Subset: CD45RA+ positively selected. The origin of this receptor is a man younger than 35 in good health. The rearrangement uses TRBV28 and TRBJ2-3; D not certain. The CDR3 reads CASSPPTPDTQYF. The CDR3 nucleotides read TGTGCCAGCAGTCCTCCAACCCCAGATACGCAGTATTTT.